The 4 T cell receptor beta chains below come from one sample, sequenced in a study of cytomegalovirus exposure and HLA in healthy donors. PCR was performed using 60 Vbeta and 13 Jbeta primers. Assay: immunoSEQ multiplex PCR; the TCRdb copy retains only in-frame clones and omits some. The sample carries over 150,000 clones, 65% to 85% recorded once. The source material was PBMCs. The receptors originated from a man aged 60-69 years in good health and CMV-seronegative.

The rearrangement uses TRBV7-2 and TRBJ1-6; 9 positions match TRBD1. With V trimmed by 4 bases and J by 5 bases, 3 bases remained unmatched. This CDR3 comprises 15 residues. Germline loops: CDR1 SGHTA, CDR2 FQGNSA. This chain's CDR3 is CASSWDRDHNSPLHF. The CDR3 coding sequence is TGTGCCAGCAGCTGGGACAGGGACCATAATTCACCCCTCCACTTT.

This clone was detected once. The chain joins TRBV4-1 to TRBJ2-2; 15 bases align to TRBD2. Germline V gene lookup returns CDR1 MGHRA and CDR2 YSYEKL. V gave up 3 bases and J gave up 3 bases; unmatched junction bases: 5. This CDR3 spans 18 amino acids. This CDR3 is CASSQGLAGGWDTGELFF. In DNA, the CDR3 is TGCGCCAGCAGCCAGGGACTAGCGGGGGGATGGGACACCGGGGAGCTGTTTTTT.

J is TRBJ2-7 and V is TRBV23-1; D perhaps matches TRBD2 (6 bases). TRBV23-1 is an open reading frame, and its role is uncertain. The CDR3 loop spans 18 amino acids. The germline V and J ends were trimmed by 2 bases and 2 bases, with 22 bases remaining between them. Here the CDR3 DNA reads TGCGCCAGCAGTCAACTCCTGGCAGTCAGCGGGCAAACCTACGAGCAGTACTTC. Amino acids: CASSQLLAVSGQTYEQYF.

The chain joins TRBV5-1 to TRBJ2-1; tentatively, D is TRBD2 (6 bases). Germline V gene data show CDR1 as SGHRS and CDR2 as YFSETQ. V was cut by 2 bases and J by 0 bases, with 9 bases left in between. The CDR3 loop spans 15 amino acids. Here the CDR3 reads CASSLRGSSYNEQFF. In DNA, the CDR3 is TGCGCCAGCAGCTTACGGGGGAGCTCCTACAATGAGCAGTTCTTC.